What follows is one TCR beta chain and its context. Its antigen is not known. The length of the CDR3 is 16 residues. Trimming removed 0 bases from V and 3 bases from J, with 15 bases in between. Germline-derived CDR1 and CDR2 are PRHDT and FYEKMQ (reference sequence). The data originate from a study of CD8+CD57+ T cells in acquired aplastic anemia. Findings and limits, study-wide: Patients and controls were found to share about 31 CD8+ CDR3 sequences. Simpson's diversity of CD8+ cells was not significantly different in patients compared with controls.

Both TCR beta VDJ combination and CDR3 sequence profiling were carried out. Genomic DNA was the template for this profiling. From the reads, TCRdb called clonotypes with MiXCR, one entry per CDR3 protein. The sample shows 150,000 to 200,000 distinct CDR3 sequences, roughly 48% of them seen only once. For sequencing, patients were chosen who had shown expansion of CD8+CD57+ cells by flow cytometry. Blood sampling was performed on the patients, and none of them had received therapy by then. This clonotype was obtained from a human donor with aplastic anemia. The sequenced sample consisted of sorted CD4+, CD8+, or CD8+CD57+ T cells (not recorded which) from PBMCs. This chain connects TRBV13 to TRBJ2-7; D assignment may be TRBD1 or TRBD2 (5 bases each). The CDR3 loop reads CASSLGRGGAFYEQYF. CDR3 sequence (DNA): TGTGCCAGCAGCTTAGGCCGGGGCGGAGCCTTCTACGAGCAGTACTTC.